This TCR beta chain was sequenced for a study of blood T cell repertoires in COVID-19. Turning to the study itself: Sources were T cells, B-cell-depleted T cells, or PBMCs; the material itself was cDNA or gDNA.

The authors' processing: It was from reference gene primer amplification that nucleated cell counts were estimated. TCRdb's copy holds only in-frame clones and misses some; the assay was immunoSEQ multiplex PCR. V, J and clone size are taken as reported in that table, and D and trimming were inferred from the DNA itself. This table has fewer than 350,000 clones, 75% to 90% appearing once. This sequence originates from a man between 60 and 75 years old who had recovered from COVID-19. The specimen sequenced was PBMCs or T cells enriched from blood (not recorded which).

CDR3: CASSPQGAGQPQHF. The DNA of the CDR3 is TGTGCCAGCAGTCCACAGGGGGCAGGACAGCCCCAGCATTTT. This chain links TRBV28 with TRBJ1-5; 9 nucleotides line up with TRBD1. The CDR3 is 14 residues long. The germline CDR1 and CDR2 sequences are MDHEN and SYDVKM. V lost 5 bases and J lost 7; bases outside the gene matches: 6.